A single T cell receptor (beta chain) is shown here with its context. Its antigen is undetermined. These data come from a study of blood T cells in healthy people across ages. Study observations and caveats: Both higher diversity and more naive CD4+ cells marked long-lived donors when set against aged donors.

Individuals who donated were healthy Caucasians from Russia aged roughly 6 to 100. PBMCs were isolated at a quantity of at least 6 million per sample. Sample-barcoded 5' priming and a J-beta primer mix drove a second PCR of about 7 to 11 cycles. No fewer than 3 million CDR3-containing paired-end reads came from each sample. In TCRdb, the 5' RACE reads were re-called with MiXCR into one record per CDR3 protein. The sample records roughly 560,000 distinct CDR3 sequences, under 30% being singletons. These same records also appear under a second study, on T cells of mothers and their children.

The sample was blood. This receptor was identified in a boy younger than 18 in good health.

The CDR3 coding sequence is TGTGCCAGCAGTTATTCGATGGGTGCCGTCAGTCAATGGGCCAACGTCCTGACTTTC. Residues: CASSYSMGAVSQWANVLTF. The V gene is TRBV6-5, the J gene TRBJ2-6, with unresolved D. Deletions cut 3 bases from V and 5 bases from J, with 23 bases between. Germline V lookup: CDR1 MNHEY, CDR2 SVGAGI. The CDR3 has 19 amino acids.